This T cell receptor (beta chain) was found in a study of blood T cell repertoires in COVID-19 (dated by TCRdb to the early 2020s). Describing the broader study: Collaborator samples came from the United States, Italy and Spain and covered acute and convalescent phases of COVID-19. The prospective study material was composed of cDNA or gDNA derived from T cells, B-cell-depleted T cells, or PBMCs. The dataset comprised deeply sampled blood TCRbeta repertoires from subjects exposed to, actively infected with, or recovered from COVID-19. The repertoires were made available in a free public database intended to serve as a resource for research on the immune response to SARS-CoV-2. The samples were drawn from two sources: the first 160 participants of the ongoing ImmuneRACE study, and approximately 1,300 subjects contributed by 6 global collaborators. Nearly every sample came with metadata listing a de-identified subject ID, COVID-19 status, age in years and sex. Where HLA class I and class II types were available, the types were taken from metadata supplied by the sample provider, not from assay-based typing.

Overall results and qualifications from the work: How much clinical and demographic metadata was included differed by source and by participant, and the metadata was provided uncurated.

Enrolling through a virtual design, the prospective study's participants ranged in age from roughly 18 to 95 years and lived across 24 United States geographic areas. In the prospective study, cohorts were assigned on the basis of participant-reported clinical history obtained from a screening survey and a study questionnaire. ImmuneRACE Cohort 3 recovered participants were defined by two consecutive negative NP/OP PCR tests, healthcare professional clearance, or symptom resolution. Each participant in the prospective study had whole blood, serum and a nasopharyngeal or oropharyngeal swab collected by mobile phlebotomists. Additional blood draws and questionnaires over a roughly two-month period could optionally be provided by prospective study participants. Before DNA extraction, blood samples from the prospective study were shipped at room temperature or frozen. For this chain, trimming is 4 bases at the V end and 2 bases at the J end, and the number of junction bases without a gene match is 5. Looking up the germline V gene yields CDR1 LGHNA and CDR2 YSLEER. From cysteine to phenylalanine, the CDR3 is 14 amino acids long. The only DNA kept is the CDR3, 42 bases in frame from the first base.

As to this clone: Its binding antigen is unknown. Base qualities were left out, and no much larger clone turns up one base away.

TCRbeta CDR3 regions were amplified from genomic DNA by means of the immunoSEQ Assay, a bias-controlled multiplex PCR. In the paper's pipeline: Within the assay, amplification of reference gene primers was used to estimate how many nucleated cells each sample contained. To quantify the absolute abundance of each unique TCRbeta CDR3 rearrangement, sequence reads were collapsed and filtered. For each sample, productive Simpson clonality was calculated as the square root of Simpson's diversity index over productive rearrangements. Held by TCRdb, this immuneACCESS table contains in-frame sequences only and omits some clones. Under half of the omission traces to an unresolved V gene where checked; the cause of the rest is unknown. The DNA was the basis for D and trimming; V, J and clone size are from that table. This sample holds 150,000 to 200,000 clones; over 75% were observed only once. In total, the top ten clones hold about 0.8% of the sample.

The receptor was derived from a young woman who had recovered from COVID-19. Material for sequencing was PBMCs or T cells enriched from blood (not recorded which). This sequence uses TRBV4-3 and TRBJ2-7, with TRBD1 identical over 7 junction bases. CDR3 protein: CASSPDRAAYEQYF. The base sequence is TGCGCCAGCAGCCCCGACAGGGCCGCCTACGAGCAGTACTTC.